Sequencing of this T cell receptor (beta chain) was carried out in a study of CD8 T cells in ankylosing spondylitis (dated by TCRdb to 2016 to 2017). Concerning the study at large: T cell receptor beta repertoires were profiled in healthy donors and ankylosing spondylitis patients so that disease-linked TCR variants could be found. The whole study cohort included 95 to 130 healthy donors and under 30 ankylosing spondylitis patients. Peripheral blood was sampled, and synovial fluid was additionally collected from ankylosing spondylitis patients.

The reads were generated on an Illumina HiSeq 2500. Quantitative 5'-RACE with molecular barcodes was used to prepare TCR beta libraries. Per the authors' processing: To identify disease-linked TCR variants, a new computational method was used, one built on a probabilistic model of VDJ rearrangement. The raw public data were reprocessed by TCRdb itself: fastp quality trimming at Q25, MiXCR clonotype calling, in-frame beta chains only. Identical CDR3 proteins give one entry, which carries the most common genes and DNA. The V and J calls here are based on TCRdb, not the publication. Counted in this sample were about 39,000 distinct CDR3 sequences; 2.5% to 3.5% of them appeared once. The ten largest clones add up to 2.5% to 3.5% of the sample. This clonotype was detected many times. What antigen it recognizes has not been identified. The input lacks base qualities; no much larger clone sits a single base away.

Broad study findings and their caveats: Some motif variants had previously been reported in the synovial fluid and blood of reactive arthritis patients, which suggests shared mechanisms of disease initiation. Significant enrichment of the disease-linked clones was reported in matched synovial fluid samples from ankylosing spondylitis patients. A TCR beta motif made up of seven or eight highly homologous amino acid variants appeared to be characteristic of blood from ankylosing spondylitis patients. The disease-linked clones had a CD8+ phenotype and were found at relatively low frequencies in peripheral blood.

V ends up 2 bases short and J 6 bases short, with an unmatched junction base count of 15. The CDR3 runs 19 amino acids, cysteine and phenylalanine included. Here the CDR3 DNA is all that survives: 57 bases in frame from base 1. The germline V gene encodes CDR1 SGDLS and CDR2 YYNGEE. The receptor comes from a male donor with ankylosing spondylitis or in good health (not recorded which). The sample taken for sequencing was blood, either unsorted or a sorted T cell fraction (not recorded which). The rearrangement combines TRBV9 with TRBJ2-2, with 11 bases in between that match TRBD2. Here is the DNA: TGTGCCAGCAGCGTCCGAGACCCCATAGCGGGAGGGCCTCCCGGGGAGCTGTTTTTT. It encodes CASSVRDPIAGGPPGELFF.